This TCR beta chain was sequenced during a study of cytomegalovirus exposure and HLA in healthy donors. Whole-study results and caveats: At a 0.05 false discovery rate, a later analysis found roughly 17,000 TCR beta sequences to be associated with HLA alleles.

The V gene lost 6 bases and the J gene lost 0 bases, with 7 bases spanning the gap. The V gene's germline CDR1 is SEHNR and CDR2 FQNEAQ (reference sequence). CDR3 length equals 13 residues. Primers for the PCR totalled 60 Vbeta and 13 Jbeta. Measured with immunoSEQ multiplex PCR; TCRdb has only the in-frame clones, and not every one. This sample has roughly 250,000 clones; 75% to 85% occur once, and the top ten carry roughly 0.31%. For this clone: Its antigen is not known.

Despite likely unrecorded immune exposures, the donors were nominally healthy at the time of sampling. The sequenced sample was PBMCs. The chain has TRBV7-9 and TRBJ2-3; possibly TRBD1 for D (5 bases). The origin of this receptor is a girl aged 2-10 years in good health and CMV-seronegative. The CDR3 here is CASRQESTDTQYF. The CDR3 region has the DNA TGTGCCAGCAGACAGGAAAGCACAGATACGCAGTATTTT.